This TCR beta chain originates from a study of blood T cells in healthy people across ages (dated by TCRdb to between 2014 and 2016). At the level of the whole study: In model experiments, roughly one uniquely barcoded TCR beta cDNA molecule per two T cells was captured by template switching. Using deep sequencing normalized with unique cDNA molecular identifiers, the study measured how TCR beta repertoire diversity changes with age. Four age groups were formed from the donors: young (average approximately 15 years), middle-aged (less than 40), aged (more than 55) and long-lived (less than 85). To avoid experimental bias, donors of different ages were randomly spread across the sequencing lanes. The study analyzed two additional independent replicas of 1 million unique cDNA reads from the same blood draw for two donors, one aged 18 to 29 and one aged 80 or older.

CDR3 length: 11 amino acids, cysteine to phenylalanine. Only CDR3 DNA remains: 33 bases, in frame from the first base. Trimming costs V 11 bases and J 5 bases, and their ends lie 11 bases apart. Systemically healthy Caucasian individuals from Russia, around 38 in total and aged 6 to 90 years, were included as donors. Each donor gave approximately 10 milliliters of peripheral blood, collected into EDTA-treated Vacutainer tubes. PBMCs were isolated by Ficoll-Paque density-gradient centrifugation, with at least 6 million obtained per sample. Trizol reagent was used to extract total RNA from PBMCs, with at least 6 micrograms per sample. Naive CD45RAhigh/CD27high T cell percentages were measured by flow cytometry on a PBMC aliquot from every donor. The library was produced with 5' RACE. The sequencer was an Illumina HiSeq 2500. A second PCR of about 6 to 11 cycles was performed with a sample-barcoded 5' primer and a J-beta primer mix. A template-switch 5' adaptor carrying 12 random nucleotides introduced a unique molecular identifier onto each TCR beta cDNA molecule. At least 2.5 million CDR3-containing paired-end reads were obtained from each sample. First-strand cDNA was synthesized from all RNA with the Mint cDNA synthesis kit, primed by a TRBC-specific oligonucleotide. Following uracil-DNA glycosylase treatment, all cDNA underwent a first 18-cycle PCR with the universal primers M1SS and BC2_uni_R. The published analysis was carried out like this. For normalization, 1 million high-quality reads were randomly selected from each sample, with every read carrying a distinct molecular identifier. Instead of being binned into consensus sequences, reads with shared molecular identifiers were discarded. MiTCR, with a Q25 quality threshold and the strictest error-elimination algorithm, was used for CDR3 identification, clonotype clustering and error correction. A nonparametric unseen species model with Euler transformation was used to estimate lower-bound total TCR beta diversity. Using fastp at Q25 and MiXCR, TCRdb reprocessed the public reads and kept productive beta chains. Records with the same CDR3 protein are collapsed into one entry carrying the most frequent genes and DNA. Clone size and V and J calls follow TCRdb, not the original study. A total of about 1,500,000 distinct CDR3 sequences appear in this sample, around 39% of them only once. 7.9% of the sample comes from the top ten.

Overall study outcomes, separate from this receptor: Compared with the aged group, more naive CD4+ T cells, fewer expanded clones and increased TCR diversity were shown by the long-lived group, suggesting age selection. As age increased, observed TCR beta diversity per million T cells dropped in a roughly linear way, and a significant reduction was already evident by age around 41. Estimates of total diversity based on one million sequenced T cells were regarded as lower bounds and as underestimates. Because the CMV infection status of the donors was unknown, age-related changes in expanded clonotypes may potentially have been confounded. Bulk unsorted PBMC profiling prevented conclusive comparison of naive and antigen-experienced compartments. Observed TCR beta diversity correlated strongly with the percentage of naive T cells measured by flow cytometry.

The sample holds a few counts of this clonotype. Its antigen is currently not known. No much larger clonotype is one base removed from it; base qualities were not supplied. The origin of this receptor is a woman under 30 in good health. Material: blood. The rearrangement combines TRBV12-3 or TRBV12-4 with TRBJ2-3; a weak D assignment points to TRBD1 (5 bases agree). Here the CDR3 is given as CAARRGDTQYF. The sequenced DNA: TGTGCCGCCCGAAGGGGAGATACGCAGTATTTT.